This T cell receptor beta chain was retrieved from a study of Graves' ophthalmopathy and Graves' hyperthyroidism. Overall study findings and caveats: Sensitivity reached 85% to 90% and specificity about 81% for a 13-signature model separating ophthalmopathy from stable hyperthyroidism. Most expanded clonotypes from thyroid (those above 0.001 frequency) were also found in blood.

Stable hyperthyroidism denotes an absence of ophthalmopathy throughout 18 months of follow-up. New diagnoses, under 2 months' duration, and ages 18 to 65 characterized the hyperthyroidism patients. The CDR3 is 12 residues long. Germline V gives CDR1 PRHDT, CDR2 FYEKMQ (reference sequence). The V gene lost 5 bases and the J gene lost 5 bases, with 10 bases spanning the gap. Amplification of TCR beta CDR3 regions used RNA transcripts. RT-PCR was first run with HTBI primers, then multiplex PCR in a second round. MiXCR, applied by TCRdb to the multiplex PCR reads, yields one record per CDR3 protein. In the table there are hundreds of thousands of distinct CDR3 sequences, about 20% of which are singletons. With regard to this clonotype: What it binds is not known.

The sequenced sample was peripheral blood. This clonotype was sampled from a woman between 18 and 29 years old with stable Graves' hyperthyroidism. Some clones in this sample may be carry-over from other donors' samples. The rearrangement uses TRBV13 and TRBJ2-7; D is perhaps TRBD2 (5 bases). Written as DNA, the CDR3 is TGTGCCAGCAGCAACCTGCGGGACGAGCAGTACTTC. Translated: CASSNLRDEQYF.